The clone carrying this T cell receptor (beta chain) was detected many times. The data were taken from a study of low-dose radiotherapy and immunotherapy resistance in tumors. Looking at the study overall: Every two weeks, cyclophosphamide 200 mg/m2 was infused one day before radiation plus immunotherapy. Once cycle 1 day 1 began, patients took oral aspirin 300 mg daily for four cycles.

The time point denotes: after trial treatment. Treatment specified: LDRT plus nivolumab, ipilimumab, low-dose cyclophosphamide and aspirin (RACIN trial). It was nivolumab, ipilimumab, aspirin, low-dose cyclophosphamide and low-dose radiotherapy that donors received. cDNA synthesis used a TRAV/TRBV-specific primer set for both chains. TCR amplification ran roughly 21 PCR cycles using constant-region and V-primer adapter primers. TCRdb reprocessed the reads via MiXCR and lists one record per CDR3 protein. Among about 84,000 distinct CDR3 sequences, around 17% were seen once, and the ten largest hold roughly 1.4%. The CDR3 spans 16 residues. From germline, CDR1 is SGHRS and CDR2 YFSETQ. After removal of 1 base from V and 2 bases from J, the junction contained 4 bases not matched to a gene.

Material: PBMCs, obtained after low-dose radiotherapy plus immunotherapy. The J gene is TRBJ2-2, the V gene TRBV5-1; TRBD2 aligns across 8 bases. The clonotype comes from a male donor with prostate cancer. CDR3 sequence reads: CASSLFSGTNTGELFF. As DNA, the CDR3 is TGCGCCAGCAGCTTGTTTAGCGGGACTAACACCGGGGAGCTGTTTTTT. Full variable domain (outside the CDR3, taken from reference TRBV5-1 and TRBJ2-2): KAGVTQTPRYLIKTRGQQVTLSCSPISGHRSVSWYQQTPGQGLQFLFEYFSETQRNKGNFPGRFSGRQFSNSRSEMNVSTLELGDSALYLCASSLFSGTNTGELFFGEGSRLTVL.